What follows are 9 T cell receptor beta chains derived from one specimen sequenced in a study of CD8+ T cells in alopecia areata. Treatment of the sample: oral pan-JAK inhibitor, 5-10 mg twice daily. Sequencing templates came from extracted RNA that was reverse transcribed into cDNA. Profiling relied on immunoSEQ multiplex PCR, and the TCRdb table lists in-frame clones only, not all of them. The profile shows some 200,000 clones, roughly three fifths of them singletons. Sequenced material: CD8+ T cells sorted from blood, taken at week 24, from a patient treated with tofacitinib. The receptors were sampled from a human donor with alopecia areata.

The chain couples TRBV7-3 to TRBJ2-3; 10 bases are a match to TRBD2. Germline V CDR1 and CDR2: SGHTA, FQGTGA. This CDR3 has 14 amino acids. V shed 4 bases, J shed 6 bases, and the junction held 4 bases outside the gene matches. As DNA, the CDR3 is TGTGCCAGCAGCTCCAGCGGGGGGGCCGATACGCAGTATTTT. This sequence encodes CASSSSGGADTQYF.

V gene TRBV13 combines with J gene TRBJ1-2; tentative D call: TRBD1 (5 bases). The germline CDR1 and CDR2 sequences are PRHDT and FYEKMQ (reference sequence). The CDR3 covers 16 residues. Trimming pared 5 bases from V and 2 bases from J, leaving 18 bases between. CDR3 loop: CASSPVTAGGNYGYTF. The CDR3 DNA reads as TGTGCCAGCAGCCCCGTCACGGCGGGGGGGAACTATGGCTACACCTTC.

The chain links TRBV7-9 to TRBJ2-7, with 7 bases identical to TRBD2. J lost 5 bases, V lost 11 bases, and 9 bases had no gene match. The CDR3 spans 12 residues. Germline V gene sequence: CDR1 SEHNR, CDR2 FQNEAQ (reference sequence). CDR3 bases: TGTGCCCTAGCGCGCGGGGGAGACGAGCAGTACTTC. Translating it yields CALARGGDEQYF. Supplemented by reference TRBV7-9 and TRBJ2-7, the full variable domain reads DTGVSQNPRHKITKRGQNVTFRCDPISEHNRLYWYRQTLGQGPEFLTYFQNEAQLEKSRLLSDRFSAERPKGSFSTLEIQRTEQGDSAMYLCALARGGDEQYFGPGTRLTVT.

This clone was detected a few times. V usage is TRBV6-1 and J usage is TRBJ1-1; D gene ambiguous. The germline V and J ends were trimmed by 3 bases and 3 bases, with 17 bases remaining between them. There are 16 residues in the CDR3. The germline V gene encodes CDR1 MNHNS and CDR2 SASEGT. CDR3 region: CASSDKPTPADTEAFF. DNA for the CDR3: TGTGCCAGCAGTGATAAACCAACGCCCGCCGACACTGAAGCTTTCTTT.

The gene calls are TRBV27 and TRBJ1-1; D perhaps matches TRBD1 (5 bases). Per the germline V gene, CDR1 is MNHEY and CDR2 is SMNVEV (reference sequence). The CDR3 is 15 residues long. Trimming pared 6 bases from V and 2 bases from J, leaving 16 bases between. CDR3 nucleotides: TGTGCCAGCAGGGACATGAGAGGGGTCAACACTGAAGCTTTCTTT. Translating gives CASRDMRGVNTEAFF.

To note about this clone: The conserved final phenylalanine or tryptophan is absent from the CDR3, which likely points to a read error. No DNA is shown, since the ends of the CDR3 on it are uncertain; the CDR3 is the one TCRdb lists. The V call is TRBV29-1, the J call TRBJ2-7; the table's D call of TRBD1 was not tested on the DNA. From germline, CDR1 is SQVTM and CDR2 ANQGSEA. The CDR3 spans 13 residues, counting both ends. CDR3: CSVEPSAGTGPIL.

This clone came up a few times. The chain's CDR3 is CASSGKRDDGTVSDTQYF. For the CDR3, the DNA is TGTGCCAGCAGCGGTAAGCGGGACGACGGCACGGTGTCAGATACGCAGTATTTT. The chain links TRBV13 to TRBJ2-3, with 7 nucleotides matching TRBD2. This CDR3 region has 18 residues. V lost 5 bases and J lost 4; bases outside the gene matches: 18. CDR1 PRHDT and CDR2 FYEKMQ come from the germline V gene (reference sequence).

The chain employs TRBV27 and TRBJ1-5, with 7 bases lining up with TRBD1. Germline V gives CDR1 MNHEY, CDR2 SMNVEV (reference sequence). CDR3 length: 15 residues. J lost 0 bases, V lost 6 bases, and 5 bases had no gene match. CDR3: CASSWTGNSNQPQHF. The CDR3 region has the DNA TGTGCCAGCAGCTGGACAGGAAATAGCAATCAGCCCCAGCATTTT.

This chain connects TRBV9 to TRBJ2-5; 9 bases map to TRBD1. V dropped 3 bases and J dropped 6; count of bases not matched to a gene: 9. Germline CDR1 reads SGDLS; CDR2 reads YYNGEE. The CDR3 is 15 residues long. CDR3 nucleotides: TGTGCCAGCAGCGCCCCCGGACAGGGGATCAAGACCCAGTACTTC. Protein product: CASSAPGQGIKTQYF.